A selection of T cell receptor beta chains follows, all from one sample in a study of blood T cell repertoires in COVID-19. Some clones are missing from TCRdb's copy, which holds only in-frame ones; the method was immunoSEQ multiplex PCR. The repertoire holds about 83,000 clones, with roughly 83% as singletons. Input material: peripheral blood. All receptors derive from a man in his fifties or sixties with active COVID-19. The CDR3 runs from the conserved cysteine through the conserved F or W. The D gene is left open where the match is weak. A row's size may be missing; if present it is once, few, many or a size class.

TRBV6-6,-,TRBJ2-1,TRBD1,TGTGCCAGCAGACCCGGACAGGGGGTGTCCTACAATGAGCAGTTCTTC,CASRPGQGVSYNEQFF
TRBV9,few,TRBJ2-5,-,TGTGCCAGCAGCCTTAATTACAGGGAAGAGACCCAGTACTTC,CASSLNYREETQYF
TRBV9,-,TRBJ2-1,TRBD2,TGTGCCAGCAGCCCTTCTGGCGGGGGGGCATCGGATGAGCAGTTCTTC,CASSPSGGGASDEQFF
TRBV30,-,TRBJ2-1,TRBD1,TGTGCCTGGACCTTGGGACAGGGTAAGAATGAGCAGTTCTTC,CAWTLGQGKNEQFF
TRBV9,once,TRBJ2-7,TRBD1,TGTGCCAGCAGCGTAGAAGGGACAGGGGTCTACGAGCAGTACTTC,CASSVEGTGVYEQYF
TRBV6-2/TRBV6-3,-,TRBJ1-1,-,TGTGCCAGCAGTTACTCCAGGGGAAGGTCTTGGAGCACTGAAGCTTTCTTT,CASSYSRGRSWSTEAFF
TRBV12-3/TRBV12-4,-,TRBJ1-2,TRBD1,TGTGCCAGCAGTTTAGAAGGGGGCATTAGGGGGACCTTC,CASSLEGGIRGTF
TRBV27,-,TRBJ2-6,-,TGTGCCAGCAGTCTCTTCGGACATGAAGCTGGGGCCAACGTCCTGACTTTC,CASSLFGHEAGANVLTF
TRBV5-1,-,TRBJ1-3,-,TGCGCCAGCAACCAGGGAAGCTCTGGAAACACCATATATTTT,CASNQGSSGNTIYF
TRBV6-2/TRBV6-3,-,TRBJ2-2,TRBD2,TGTGCCAGCAGTTACCTGCTAGCGGGAGTGGCCGGGGAGCTGTTTTTT,CASSYLLAGVAGELFF
TRBV7-9,-,TRBJ2-2,TRBD2,TGTGCCAGCAGTACCCGGACTAGCGGTCGCGGGGAGCTGTTTTTT,CASSTRTSGRGELFF
TRBV30,few,TRBJ1-3,TRBD1,TGTGCCTGGAGTGGAGGGACAGGGGCTGGAAACACCATATATTTT,CAWSGGTGAGNTIYF
TRBV29-1,-,TRBJ2-7,-,TGCAGCGTTGTAATAGCGTCCTACGAGCAGTACTTC,CSVVIASYEQYF
TRBV28,-,TRBJ2-7,TRBD2,TGTGCCAGCAGCCCTTACGGGGGGGGTAAGTGGAACGAGCAGTACTTC,CASSPYGGGKWNEQYF
TRBV27,once,TRBJ1-3,TRBD1,TGTGCCAGCAGTTTAACCGGGACAGGGTCTGGAAACACCATATATTTT,CASSLTGTGSGNTIYF
TRBV9,few,TRBJ2-7,TRBD1,TGTGCCAGCAGCGGACAGGGGGCAAGGGACGAGCAGTACTTC,CASSGQGARDEQYF